Shown below are 10 T cell receptor beta chains from a single sample sequenced in a study of blood T cell repertoires in COVID-19 (dated by TCRdb to about 2020). The library was produced with the immunoSEQ multiplex PCR assay. TCRdb carries this immuneACCESS record with in-frame sequences only. Its versions omit some clonotypes, under half of them owing to an unresolved V gene in the studies checked, with the rest unexplained. The sample table holds some 20,000 clones, of which 86% were seen once. Approximately 16% of the sample is held by the ten biggest clonotypes. Sequenced material: peripheral blood. The receptors derive from a man aged 65 to 85 with acute or convalescent COVID-19.

The CDR3 region has the DNA TGTGCCACTGGGACTAGCGGTTTCACAGATACGCAGTATTTT. It codes for CATGTSGFTDTQYF. V is TRBV3-1 (or the pseudogene TRBV3-2) and J is TRBJ2-3; 11 nucleotides line up with TRBD2. CDR1 and CDR2 from the germline V gene are LGHDT and YNNKEL (reference sequence). V dropped 10 bases and J dropped 2; count of bases not matched to a gene: 5. The CDR3 length is 14 residues.

This sequence joins TRBV15 and TRBJ2-1; 13 bases match TRBD2. V was pared by 3 bases and J by 4 bases, with 0 bases of the junction left unmatched. In germline, CDR1 is LNHNV, CDR2 YYDKDF (reference sequence). The CDR3 is 15 amino acids. CDR3 loop: CATSRTSGGYNEQFF. CDR3 bases: TGTGCCACCAGCAGGACTAGCGGGGGGTACAATGAGCAGTTCTTC.

The V gene is TRBV4-2, the J gene TRBJ2-5; tentative D call: TRBD2 (5 bases). The germline V and J ends were trimmed by 0 bases and 5 bases, with 13 bases remaining between them. The germline CDR1 and CDR2 sequences are LGHNA and YNFKEQ. CDR3 length equals 15 residues. Written as DNA, the CDR3 is TGTGCCAGCAGCCAAGAGGTGGGAGCCGCGGAGACCCAGTACTTC. Its protein is CASSQEVGAAETQYF.

This clone has just one count. The gene calls are TRBV18 and TRBJ2-7; 7 bases are a match to TRBD2. V lost 2 bases and J lost 2; bases outside the gene matches: 6. The germline gives CDR1 KGHSH, CDR2 LQKENI. The CDR3 consists of 15 residues. The CDR3 DNA is TGTGCCAGCTCACCATCGGGTAGCGGGCCCTACGAGCAGTACTTC. It yields the protein CASSPSGSGPYEQYF.

The chain links TRBV18 to TRBJ2-2, with TRBD1 identical over 9 bases. The germline V gene encodes CDR1 KGHSH and CDR2 LQKENI. V shed 6 bases and J 6 bases; nucleotides not matched to a gene: 11. There are 16 residues in the CDR3. Written as DNA, the CDR3 is TGTGCCAGCTCGATGGGACAGGGTATGATGGCCGGGGAGCTGTTTTTT. Protein product: CASSMGQGMMAGELFF.

This chain joins TRBV19 and TRBJ1-5, with D tentatively TRBD1 (6 bases). In germline, CDR1 is LNHDA, CDR2 SQIVND (reference sequence). This CDR3 is 17 amino acids long. V was pared by 7 bases and J by 2 bases, with 21 bases between. CDR3 in DNA: TGTGCCAGTACCTCCTTACGGGCAGGGGTTGGCAATCAGCCCCAGCATTTT. Protein sequence: CASTSLRAGVGNQPQHF. Looking up the rest from reference TRBV19 and TRBJ1-5 gives the full variable domain: DGGITQSPKYLFRKEGQNVTLSCEQNLNHDAMYWYRQDPGQGLRLIYYSQIVNDFQKGDIAEGYSVSREKKESFPLTVTSAQKNPTAFYLCASTSLRAGVGNQPQHFGDGTRLSIL.

The chain joins TRBV2 to TRBJ2-3; 11 bases map to TRBD1. The CDR3 sequence is 14 residues long. V lost 7 bases to trimming and J lost 3 bases; unmatched junction nucleotides: 3. The germline CDR1 and CDR2 sequences are SNHLY and FYNNEI. As DNA, the CDR3 is TGTGCCAGCAACGGACAGGGGGCAACAGATACGCAGTATTTT. This encodes CASNGQGATDTQYF.

Here the CDR3 reads CASSLRGGSSGANVLTF. In DNA form, the CDR3 reads TGTGCCAGCAGCTTAAGGGGAGGGAGCTCTGGGGCCAACGTCCTGACTTTC. The V gene is TRBV11-2, the J gene TRBJ2-6, with 7 nucleotides matching TRBD2. The CDR3 is 17 amino acids. After removal of 2 bases from V and 0 bases from J, the junction contained 4 bases not matched to a gene. Germline V gene sequence: CDR1 SGHAT, CDR2 FQNNGV.

V is TRBV4-3 and J is TRBJ2-5; 11 bases are shared with TRBD2. Germline V gives CDR1 LGHNA, CDR2 YSLEER. With V trimmed by 5 bases and J by 3 bases, 8 bases remained unmatched. The length of the CDR3 is 16 residues. This CDR3 is CASSTTSGSTEETQYF. The DNA for the CDR3 is TGCGCCAGCAGCACAACTAGCGGGAGTACGGAAGAGACCCAGTACTTC.

Only one count was recorded for this clone. The rearrangement uses TRBV3-1 (or the pseudogene TRBV3-2) and TRBJ2-3; 8 bases are a match to TRBD2. Germline V gene lookup returns CDR1 LGHDT and CDR2 YNNKEL (reference sequence). J gave up 1 base and V 4 bases, and 7 bases lay outside the gene matches. The CDR3 extends over 16 amino acids. The CDR3 reads CASSLRAGVGTDTQYF. In DNA, the CDR3 is TGTGCCAGCAGCCTCCGAGCGGGAGTGGGCACAGATACGCAGTATTTT.